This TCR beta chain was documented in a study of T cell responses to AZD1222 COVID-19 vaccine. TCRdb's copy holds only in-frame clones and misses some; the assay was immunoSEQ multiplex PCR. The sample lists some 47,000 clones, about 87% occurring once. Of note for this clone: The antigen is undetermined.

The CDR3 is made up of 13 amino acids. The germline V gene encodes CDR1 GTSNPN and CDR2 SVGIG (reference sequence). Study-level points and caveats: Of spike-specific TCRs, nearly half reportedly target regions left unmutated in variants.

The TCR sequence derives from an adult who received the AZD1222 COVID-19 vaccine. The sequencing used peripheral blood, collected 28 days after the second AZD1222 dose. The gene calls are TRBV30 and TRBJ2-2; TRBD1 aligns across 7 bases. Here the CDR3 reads CALNHRGTGELFF. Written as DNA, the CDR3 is TGTGCTCTTAACCACAGGGGAACCGGGGAGCTGTTTTTT.